This T cell receptor beta chain was identified in a study of T cell responses to AZD1222 COVID-19 vaccine. Study observations and caveats: Sampling captured repertoires only after the peak T cell response. With two AZD1222 doses given, Spike-specific TCR breadth and depth both rose. Most donors were white British and more were female, and clonal diversity was possibly underestimated.

TCRdb keeps only in-frame clones here, not all; method: immunoSEQ multiplex PCR. The table has some 74,000 clones, almost 90% seen once. The CDR3 length is 11 residues. V lost 6 bases and J 3 bases, leaving 6 bases between the germline ends. With respect to this clone: Its antigen is as yet unknown. Other DNA sequences in the sample encode the same CDR3.

The sequences come from peripheral blood, collected 28 days after the second AZD1222 dose. This TCR was recovered from an adult who received the AZD1222 COVID-19 vaccine. This chain joins TRBV12-3 or TRBV12-4 and TRBJ2-7; D is uncertain. The CDR3 DNA is TGTGCCAGCAGCGGCCTCTACGAGCAGTACTTC. This codes for CASSGLYEQYF.